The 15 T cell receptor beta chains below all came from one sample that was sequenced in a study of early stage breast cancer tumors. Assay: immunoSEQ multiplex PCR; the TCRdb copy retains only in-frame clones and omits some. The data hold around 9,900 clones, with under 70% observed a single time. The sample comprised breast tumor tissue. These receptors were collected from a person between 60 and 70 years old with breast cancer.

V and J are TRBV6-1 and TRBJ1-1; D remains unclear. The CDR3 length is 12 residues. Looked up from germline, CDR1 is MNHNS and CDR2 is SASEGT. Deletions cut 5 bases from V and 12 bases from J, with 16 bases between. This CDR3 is CASSWATRRSFF. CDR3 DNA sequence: TGTGCCAGCAGTTGGGCCACCCGGCGTTCTTTCTTT.

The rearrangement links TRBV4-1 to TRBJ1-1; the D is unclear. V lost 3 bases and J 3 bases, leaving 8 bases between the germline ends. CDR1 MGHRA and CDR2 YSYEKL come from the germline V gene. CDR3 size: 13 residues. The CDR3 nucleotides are TGCGCCAGCAGCCAGAAGATGGACACTGAAGCTTTCTTT. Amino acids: CASSQKMDTEAFF.

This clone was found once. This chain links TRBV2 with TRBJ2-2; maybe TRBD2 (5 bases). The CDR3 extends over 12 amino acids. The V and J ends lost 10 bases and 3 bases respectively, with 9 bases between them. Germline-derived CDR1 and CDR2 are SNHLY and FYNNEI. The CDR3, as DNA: TGTGCCACCGGGAAGCACACCGGGGAGCTGTTTTTT. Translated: CATGKHTGELFF.

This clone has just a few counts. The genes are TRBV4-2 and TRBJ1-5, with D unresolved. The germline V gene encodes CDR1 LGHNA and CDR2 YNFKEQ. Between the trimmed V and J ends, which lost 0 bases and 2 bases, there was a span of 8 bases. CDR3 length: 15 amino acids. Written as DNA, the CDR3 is TGTGCCAGCAGCCAAGAGTTTCAGCGCAATCAGCCCCAGCATTTT. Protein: CASSQEFQRNQPQHF.

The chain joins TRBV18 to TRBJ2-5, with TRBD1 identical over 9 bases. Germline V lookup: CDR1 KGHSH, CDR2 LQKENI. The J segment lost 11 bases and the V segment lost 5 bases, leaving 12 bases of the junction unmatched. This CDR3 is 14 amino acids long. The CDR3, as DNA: TGTGCCAGCTCATCCGGACAGGGGAAATCTGAGCAGTACTTC. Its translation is CASSSGQGKSEQYF.

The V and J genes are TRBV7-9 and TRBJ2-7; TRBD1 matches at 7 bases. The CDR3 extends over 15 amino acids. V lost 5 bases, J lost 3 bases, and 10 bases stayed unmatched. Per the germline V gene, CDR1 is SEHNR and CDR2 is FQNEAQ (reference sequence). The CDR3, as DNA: TGTGCCAGCAGCCTCGAGGGACAGACCCTCTACGAGCAGTACTTC. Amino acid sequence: CASSLEGQTLYEQYF.

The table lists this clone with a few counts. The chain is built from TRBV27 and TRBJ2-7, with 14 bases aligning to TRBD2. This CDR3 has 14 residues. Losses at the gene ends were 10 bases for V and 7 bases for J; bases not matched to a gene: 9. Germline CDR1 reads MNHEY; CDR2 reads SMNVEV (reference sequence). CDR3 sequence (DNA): TGTGCCACCGCCTCGGGACTAGCGGGAGCTGAGCAGTACTTC. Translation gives CATASGLAGAEQYF.

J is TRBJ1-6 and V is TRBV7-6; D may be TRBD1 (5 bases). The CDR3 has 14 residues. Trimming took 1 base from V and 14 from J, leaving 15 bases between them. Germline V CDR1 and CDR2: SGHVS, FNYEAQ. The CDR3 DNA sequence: TGTGCCAGCAGCTTAGGCGGGGGGATACAAGCCCTCCACTTT. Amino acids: CASSLGGGIQALHF.

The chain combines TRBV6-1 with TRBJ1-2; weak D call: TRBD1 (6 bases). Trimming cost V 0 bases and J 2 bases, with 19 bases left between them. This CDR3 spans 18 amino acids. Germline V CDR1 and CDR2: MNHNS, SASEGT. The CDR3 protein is CASSEAGFGGARNYGYTF. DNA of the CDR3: TGTGCCAGCAGTGAAGCGGGATTTGGGGGGGCGCGAAACTATGGCTACACCTTC.

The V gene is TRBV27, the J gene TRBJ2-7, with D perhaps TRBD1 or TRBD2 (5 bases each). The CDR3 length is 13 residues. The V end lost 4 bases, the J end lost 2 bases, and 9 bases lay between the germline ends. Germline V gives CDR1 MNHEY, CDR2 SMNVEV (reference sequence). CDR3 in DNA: TGTGCCAGCAGTTGGGGGAGAGCCTACGAGCAGTACTTC. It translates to CASSWGRAYEQYF.

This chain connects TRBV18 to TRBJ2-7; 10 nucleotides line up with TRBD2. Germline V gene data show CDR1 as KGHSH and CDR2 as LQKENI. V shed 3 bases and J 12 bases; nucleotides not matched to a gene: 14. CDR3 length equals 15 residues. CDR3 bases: TGTGCCAGCTCACCTACGGTTCTAGCGGGGGCAGTCCCGTACTTC. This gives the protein CASSPTVLAGAVPYF. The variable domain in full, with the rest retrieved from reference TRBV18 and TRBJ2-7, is NAGVMQNPRHLVRRRGQEARLRCSPMKGHSHVYWYRQLPEEGLKFMVYLQKENIIDESGMPKERFSAEFPKEGPSILRIQQVVRGDSAAYFCASSPTVLAGAVPYFGPGTRLTVT.

The CDR3 loop is CSVDGLSNTEAFF. The CDR3 region has the DNA TGCAGCGTTGACGGGCTATCGAACACTGAAGCTTTCTTT. The chain combines TRBV29-1 with TRBJ1-1, with D uncertain. CDR3 length: 13 residues. Looked up from germline, CDR1 is SQVTM and CDR2 is ANQGSEA. V gave up 3 bases and J gave up 1 base, with 9 bases separating them.

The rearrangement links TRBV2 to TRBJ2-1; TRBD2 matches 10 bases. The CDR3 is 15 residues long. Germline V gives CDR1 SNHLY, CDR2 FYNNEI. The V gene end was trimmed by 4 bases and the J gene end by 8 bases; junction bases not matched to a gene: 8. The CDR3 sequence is CASSVTSGVVYEQFF. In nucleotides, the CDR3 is TGTGCCAGCAGTGTCACTAGCGGGGTAGTCTATGAGCAGTTCTTC.

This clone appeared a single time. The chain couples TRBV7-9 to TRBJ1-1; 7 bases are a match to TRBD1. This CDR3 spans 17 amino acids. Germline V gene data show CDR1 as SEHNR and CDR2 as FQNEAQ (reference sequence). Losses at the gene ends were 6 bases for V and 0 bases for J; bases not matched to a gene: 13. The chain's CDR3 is CASSPAQGNAMNTEAFF. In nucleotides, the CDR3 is TGTGCCAGCAGTCCTGCACAGGGGAATGCGATGAACACTGAAGCTTTCTTT.

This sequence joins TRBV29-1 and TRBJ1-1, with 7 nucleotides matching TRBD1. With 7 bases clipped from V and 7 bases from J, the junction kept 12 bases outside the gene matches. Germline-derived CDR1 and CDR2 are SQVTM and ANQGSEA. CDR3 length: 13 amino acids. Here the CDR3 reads CSAEGQTNYEAFF. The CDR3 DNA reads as TGCAGCGCCGAGGGACAGACAAACTATGAAGCTTTCTTT.